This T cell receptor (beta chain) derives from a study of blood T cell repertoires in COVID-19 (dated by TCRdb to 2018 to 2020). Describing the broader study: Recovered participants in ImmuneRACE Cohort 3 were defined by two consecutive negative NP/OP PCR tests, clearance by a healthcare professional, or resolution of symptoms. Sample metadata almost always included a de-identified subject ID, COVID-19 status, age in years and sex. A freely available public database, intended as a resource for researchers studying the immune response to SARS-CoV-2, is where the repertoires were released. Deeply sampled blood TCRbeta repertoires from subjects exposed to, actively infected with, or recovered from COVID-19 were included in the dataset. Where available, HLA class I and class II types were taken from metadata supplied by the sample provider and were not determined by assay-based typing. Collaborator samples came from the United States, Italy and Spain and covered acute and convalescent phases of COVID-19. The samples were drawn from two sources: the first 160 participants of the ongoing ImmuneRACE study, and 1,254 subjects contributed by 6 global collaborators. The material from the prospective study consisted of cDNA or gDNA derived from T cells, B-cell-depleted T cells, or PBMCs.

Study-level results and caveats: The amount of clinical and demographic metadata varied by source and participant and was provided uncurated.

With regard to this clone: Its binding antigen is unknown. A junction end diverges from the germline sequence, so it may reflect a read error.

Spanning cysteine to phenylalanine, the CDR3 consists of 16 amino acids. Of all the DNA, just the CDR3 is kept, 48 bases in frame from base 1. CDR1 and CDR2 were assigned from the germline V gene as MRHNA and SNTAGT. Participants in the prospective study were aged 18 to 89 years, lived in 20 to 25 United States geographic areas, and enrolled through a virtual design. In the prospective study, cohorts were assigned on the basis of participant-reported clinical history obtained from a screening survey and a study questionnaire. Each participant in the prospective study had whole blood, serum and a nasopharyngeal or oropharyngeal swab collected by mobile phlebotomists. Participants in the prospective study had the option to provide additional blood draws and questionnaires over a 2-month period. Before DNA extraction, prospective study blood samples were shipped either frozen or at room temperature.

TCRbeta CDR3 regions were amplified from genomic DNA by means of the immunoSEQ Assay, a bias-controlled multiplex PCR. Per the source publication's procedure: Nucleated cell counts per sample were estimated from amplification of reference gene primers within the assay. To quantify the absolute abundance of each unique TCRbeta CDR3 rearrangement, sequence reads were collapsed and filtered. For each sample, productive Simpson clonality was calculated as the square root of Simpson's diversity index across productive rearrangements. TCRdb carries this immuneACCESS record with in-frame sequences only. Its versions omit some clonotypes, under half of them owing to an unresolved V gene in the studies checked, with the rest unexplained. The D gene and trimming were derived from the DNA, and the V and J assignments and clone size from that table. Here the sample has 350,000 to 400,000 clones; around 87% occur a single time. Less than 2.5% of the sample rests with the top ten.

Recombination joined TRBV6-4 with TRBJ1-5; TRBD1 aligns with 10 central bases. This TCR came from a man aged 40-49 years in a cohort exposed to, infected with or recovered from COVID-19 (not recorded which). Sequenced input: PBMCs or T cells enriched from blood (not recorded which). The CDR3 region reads CASTDRGRPSNQPQHF. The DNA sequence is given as TGTGCCAGCACTGACAGGGGGCGTCCCAGCAATCAGCCCCAGCATTTT.